There are a few counts of the clone carrying this TCR beta chain. Its specificity is not known. The donor group consisted entirely of healthy Caucasians. These data are taken from a study of identical twins. General study results and limits: In monozygotic twins, models underestimated the sharing of out-of-frame TCR alpha. Low generation-probability sequences were in excess among twin-shared out-of-frame alpha sequences.

TCRdb fed the 5' RACE reads into MiXCR, producing one record per CDR3 protein. There are 450,000 or so distinct CDR3 sequences in the sample; roughly 24% occur only once, and over 2.5% lies in the top ten. V lost 5 bases, J lost 7 bases, and 2 bases stayed unmatched. The CDR3 loop spans 13 amino acids. Germline V lookup: CDR1 ENHRY, CDR2 SYGVKD. This same sample was also taken into another study, of T cells expressing NK-cell markers. That source reports: The contribution of dominant NKG2C+ clonotypes to CD8+ T cells in a handful of donors was roughly 1.0-7.5%.

This receptor was identified in a woman aged 18-29 years in good health. The sequencing sample was made of CD4+ T cells sorted from blood. The gene calls are TRBV10-3 and TRBJ1-6, with TRBD1 identical over 7 bases. The CDR3 loop reads CAISRDSNSPLHF. CDR3 nucleotides: TGTGCCATCAGTAGGGACAGCAATTCACCCCTCCACTTT.